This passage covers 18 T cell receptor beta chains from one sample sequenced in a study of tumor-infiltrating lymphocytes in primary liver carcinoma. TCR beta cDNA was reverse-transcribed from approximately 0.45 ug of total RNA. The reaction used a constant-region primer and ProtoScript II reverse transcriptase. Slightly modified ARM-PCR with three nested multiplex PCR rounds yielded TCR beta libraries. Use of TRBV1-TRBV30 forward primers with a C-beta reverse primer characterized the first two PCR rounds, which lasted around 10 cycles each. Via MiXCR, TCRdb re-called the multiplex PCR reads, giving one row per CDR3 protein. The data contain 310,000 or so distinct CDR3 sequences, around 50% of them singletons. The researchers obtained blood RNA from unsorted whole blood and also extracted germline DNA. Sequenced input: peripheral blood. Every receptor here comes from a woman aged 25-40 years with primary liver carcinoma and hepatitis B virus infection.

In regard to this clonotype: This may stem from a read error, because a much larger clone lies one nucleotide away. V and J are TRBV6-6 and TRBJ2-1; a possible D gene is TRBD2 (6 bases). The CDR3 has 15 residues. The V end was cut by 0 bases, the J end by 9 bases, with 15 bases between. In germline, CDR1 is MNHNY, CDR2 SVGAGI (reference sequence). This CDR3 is CASSYSTRVGGEQFF. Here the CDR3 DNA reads TGTGCCAGCAGTTACTCGACCAGGGTGGGGGGTGAGCAGTTCTTC.

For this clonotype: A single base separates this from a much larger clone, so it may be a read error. The CDR3 reads CTSAVSYEQYF. CDR3 nucleotide sequence: TGTACCAGCGCAGTCTCCTACGAGCAGTACTTC. The chain employs TRBV6-1 and TRBJ2-7; no reliable D call. The CDR3 has 11 residues. Per the germline V gene, CDR1 is MNHNS and CDR2 is SASEGT.

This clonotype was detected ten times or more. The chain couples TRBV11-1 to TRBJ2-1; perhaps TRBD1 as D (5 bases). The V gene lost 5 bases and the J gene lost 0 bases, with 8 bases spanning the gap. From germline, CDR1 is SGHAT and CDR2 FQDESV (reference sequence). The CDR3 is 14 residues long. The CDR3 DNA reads TGTGCCAGCAGCCGACAGTCCTCCTACAATGAGCAGTTCTTC. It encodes CASSRQSSYNEQFF.

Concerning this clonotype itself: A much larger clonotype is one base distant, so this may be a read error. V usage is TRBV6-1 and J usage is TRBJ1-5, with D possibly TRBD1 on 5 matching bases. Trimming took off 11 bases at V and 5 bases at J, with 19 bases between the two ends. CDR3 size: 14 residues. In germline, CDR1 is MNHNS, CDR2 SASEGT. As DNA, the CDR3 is TGTGCCTCGGAGTCATGGCAGGGCGATCAGCCCCAGCATTTT. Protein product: CASESWQGDQPQHF.

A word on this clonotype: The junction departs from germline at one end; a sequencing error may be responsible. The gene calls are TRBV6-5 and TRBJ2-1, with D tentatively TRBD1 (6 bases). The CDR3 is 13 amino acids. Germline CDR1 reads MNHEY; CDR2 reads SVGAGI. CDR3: CASTSGVGNERFF. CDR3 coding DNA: TGTGCCAGCACTTCAGGGGTAGGCAATGAGCGGTTCTTC.

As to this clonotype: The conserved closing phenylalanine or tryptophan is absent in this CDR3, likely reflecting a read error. The CDR3 protein is CASRGYGTGSFEQYS. CDR3 DNA sequence: TGTGCCAGCAGGGGGTATGGGACAGGGTCGTTTGAGCAGTACTCC. The chain employs TRBV6-5 and TRBJ2-7; 9 bases map to TRBD1. The V segment lost 6 bases and the J segment 7 bases; nucleotides outside the gene matches: 13. Germline V gives CDR1 MNHEY, CDR2 SVGAGI. The CDR3 contains 15 residues.

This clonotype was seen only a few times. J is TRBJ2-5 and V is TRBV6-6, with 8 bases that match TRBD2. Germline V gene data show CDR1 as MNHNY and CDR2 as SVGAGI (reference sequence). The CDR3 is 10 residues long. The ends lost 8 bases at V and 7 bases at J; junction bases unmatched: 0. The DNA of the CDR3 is TGTGCCAGCCGGGGGGGGACCCAGTACTTC. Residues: CASRGGTQYF.

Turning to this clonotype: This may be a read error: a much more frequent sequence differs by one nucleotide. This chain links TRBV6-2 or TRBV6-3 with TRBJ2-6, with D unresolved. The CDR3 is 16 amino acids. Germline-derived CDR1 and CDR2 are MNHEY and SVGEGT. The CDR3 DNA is TGTGCCAGCAGTCCCCCACGGAGCTCTTGGGCCAACGTCCTGACTTTC. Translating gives CASSPPRSSWANVLTF.

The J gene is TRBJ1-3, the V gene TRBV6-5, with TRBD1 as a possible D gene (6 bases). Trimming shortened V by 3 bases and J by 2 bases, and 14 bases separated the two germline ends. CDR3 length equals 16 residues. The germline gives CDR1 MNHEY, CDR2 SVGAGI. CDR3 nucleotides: TGTGCCAGCAGTTATCCGGGGGGGGGCCCTGGAAACACCATATATTTT. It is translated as CASSYPGGGPGNTIYF.

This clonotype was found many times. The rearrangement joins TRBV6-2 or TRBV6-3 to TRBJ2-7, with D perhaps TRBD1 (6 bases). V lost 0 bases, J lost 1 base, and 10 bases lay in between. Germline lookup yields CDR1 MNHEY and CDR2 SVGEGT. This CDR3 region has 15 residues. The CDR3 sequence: CASSYSWGQSYEQYF. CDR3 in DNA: TGTGCCAGCAGTTACTCCTGGGGGCAGTCCTACGAGCAGTACTTC.

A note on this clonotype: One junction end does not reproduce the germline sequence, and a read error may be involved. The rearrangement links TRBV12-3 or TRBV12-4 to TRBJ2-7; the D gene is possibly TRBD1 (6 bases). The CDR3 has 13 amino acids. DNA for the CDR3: TGTACCACTAAAGAGGCAGGGGTTAACGAGCACTACTTC. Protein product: CTTKEAGVNEHYF.

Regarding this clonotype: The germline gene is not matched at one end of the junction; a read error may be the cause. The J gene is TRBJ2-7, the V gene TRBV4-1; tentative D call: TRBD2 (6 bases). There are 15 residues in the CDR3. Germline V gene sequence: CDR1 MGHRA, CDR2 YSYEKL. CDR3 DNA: TGCGGCAGCAGCCAAGACCCAACGGGAGTCTACGAGCAGTACTTC. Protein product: CGSSQDPTGVYEQYF.

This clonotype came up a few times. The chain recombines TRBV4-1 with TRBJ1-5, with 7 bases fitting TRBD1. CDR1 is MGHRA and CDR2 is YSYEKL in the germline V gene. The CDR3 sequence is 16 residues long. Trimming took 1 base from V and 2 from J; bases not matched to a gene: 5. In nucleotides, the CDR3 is TGCGCCAGCAGCCAAGGACAGGGTTTCGGCAATCAGCCCCAGCATTTT. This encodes CASSQGQGFGNQPQHF.

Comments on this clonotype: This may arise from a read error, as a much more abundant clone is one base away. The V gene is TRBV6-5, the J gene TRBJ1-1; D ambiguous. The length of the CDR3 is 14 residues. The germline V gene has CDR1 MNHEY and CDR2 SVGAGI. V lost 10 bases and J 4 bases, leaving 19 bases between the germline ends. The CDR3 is CANILTVQGTEAFF. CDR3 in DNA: TGTGCCAACATTCTGACCGTCCAAGGCACTGAAGCTTTCTTT.

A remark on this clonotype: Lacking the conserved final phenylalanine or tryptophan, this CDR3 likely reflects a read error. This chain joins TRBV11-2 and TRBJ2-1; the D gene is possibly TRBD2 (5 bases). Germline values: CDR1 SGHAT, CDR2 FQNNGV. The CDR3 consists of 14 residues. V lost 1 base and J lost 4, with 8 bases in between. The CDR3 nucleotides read TGTGCCAGCAGCTTAGCAGGAGGATACAATGAGCAGTTCTCC. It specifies CASSLAGGYNEQFS.

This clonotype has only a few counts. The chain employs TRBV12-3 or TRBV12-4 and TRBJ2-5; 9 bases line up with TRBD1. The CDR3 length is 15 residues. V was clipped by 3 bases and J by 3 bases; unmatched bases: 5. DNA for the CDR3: TGTGCCAGCAGTTTTAATGACAGGGGGAAAGAGACCCAGTACTTC. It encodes CASSFNDRGKETQYF.

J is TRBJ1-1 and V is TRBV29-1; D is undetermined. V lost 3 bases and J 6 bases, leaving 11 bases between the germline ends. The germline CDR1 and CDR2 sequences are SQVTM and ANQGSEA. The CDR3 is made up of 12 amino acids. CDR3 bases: TGCAGCGTTGAGTTCAATCGGGCTGAAGCTTTCTTT. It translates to CSVEFNRAEAFF. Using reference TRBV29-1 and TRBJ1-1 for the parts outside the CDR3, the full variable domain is SAVISQKPSRDICQRGTSLTIQCQVDSQVTMMFWYRQQPGQSLTLIATANQGSEATYESGFVIDKFPISRPNLTFSTLTVSNMSPEDSSIYLCSVEFNRAEAFFGQGTRLTVV.

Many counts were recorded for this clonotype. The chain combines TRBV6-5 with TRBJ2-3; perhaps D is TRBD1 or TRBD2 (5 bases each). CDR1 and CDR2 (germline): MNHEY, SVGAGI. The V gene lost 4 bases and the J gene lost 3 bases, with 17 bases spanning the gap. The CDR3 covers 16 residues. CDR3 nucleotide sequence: TGTGCCAGCAGTTTTCGGGGCCCGACGAGGACAGATACGCAGTATTTT. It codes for CASSFRGPTRTDTQYF.